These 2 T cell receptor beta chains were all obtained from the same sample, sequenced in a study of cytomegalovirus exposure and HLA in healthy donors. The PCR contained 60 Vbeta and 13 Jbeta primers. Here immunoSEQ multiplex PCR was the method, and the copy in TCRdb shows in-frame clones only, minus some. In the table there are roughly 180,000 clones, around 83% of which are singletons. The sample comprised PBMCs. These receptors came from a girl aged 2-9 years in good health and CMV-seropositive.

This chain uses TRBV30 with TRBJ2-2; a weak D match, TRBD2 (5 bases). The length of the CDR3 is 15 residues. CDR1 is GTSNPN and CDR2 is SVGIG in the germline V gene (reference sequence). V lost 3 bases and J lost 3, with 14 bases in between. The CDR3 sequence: CAWRFRGADTGELFF. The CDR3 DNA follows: TGTGCCTGGAGATTCCGGGGAGCGGACACCGGGGAGCTGTTTTTT. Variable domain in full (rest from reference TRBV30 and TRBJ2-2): SQTIHQWPATLVQPVGSPLSLECTVEGTSNPNLYWYRQAAGRGLQLLFYSVGIGQISSEVPQNLSASRPQDRQFILSSKKLLLSDSGFYLCAWRFRGADTGELFFGEGSRLTVL.

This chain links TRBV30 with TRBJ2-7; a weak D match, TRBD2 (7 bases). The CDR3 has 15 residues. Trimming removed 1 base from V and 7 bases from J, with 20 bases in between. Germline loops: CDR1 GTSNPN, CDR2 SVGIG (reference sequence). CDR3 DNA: TGTGCCTGGAGTGCCCGCCTTCGGGGGGCGCGGGAGCAGTACTTC. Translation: CAWSARLRGAREQYF.